What follows is one T cell receptor (beta chain) and its context. It has no known antigen specificity. A read error may account for a junction end that differs from germline. Libraries came from the immunoSEQ multiplex PCR assay. DNA from the CD4+ T cells that had been cultured and isolated underwent TCR beta CDR3 sequencing. In the authors' own workflow: Non-productive TCR sequences were discarded, and reads were trimmed to the CDR3 region, with only CDR3s of 7 or more amino acids retained. The MANAFEST web app was used to pick out antigen-specific clonotypes by comparing their expansion in peptide wells with that in reference cultures. To be called positive, a clone needed expansion at FDR<0.05 compared with the reference and with all other wells, an odds ratio greater than 5, and a frequency greater than 0.1% in two replicate wells. Cross-reactive clonotypes were defined as significantly expanded in SARS-CoV-2 spike wells and in at least one common cold coronavirus spike condition. CDR3 similarity was assessed by Levenshtein distance using the stringdist R package, and unrooted trees were constructed with ape in R 3.6.1. TCRdb retrieved this table from immuneACCESS and kept in-frame rearrangements only. Not all clones are present; in checked studies, unresolved V genes account for under half, and no reason is known for the remainder. The V and J calls and the clone size are those of that table, but D and trimming were determined from the DNA. The sample table contains about 46,000 clones; only one count was recorded for 70% to 75% of them. Roughly 7.8% of the sample goes to the ten largest clones.

This sample was taken from a study of vaccination effects on CD4 cells after COVID-19 (dated by TCRdb to between 2022 and 2023). Regarding the research as a whole: To identify antigen-specific CD4+ T cell clonotypes by their expansion, the ViraFEST assay first stimulated PBMC with viral peptide pools and then applied TCR sequencing. In a couple of convalescent patients, pre-vaccine samples were collected 16 days and one week ahead of the first dose, 142 and 148 days after COVID-19 diagnosis. The study compared SARS-CoV-2 spike-specific CD4+ TCR repertoires before and after mRNA vaccination in COVID-19 convalescent patients and infection-naive vaccine recipients. Roughly 2.1 million PBMC per well were cultured in IMDM with about 5.4% human AB serum, 10 IU/ml IL-2 and gentamicin, plus 10 ug/ml peptides. The Oncomine TCR Beta short-read assay on an Illumina iSeq 100 was used to sequence cultures from other donors in the study. The full study included some 10 COVID-19 convalescent patients and a few SARS-CoV-2-naive healthy vaccine recipients. Participants received two doses of either the BNT162b2 or the mRNA-1273 mRNA SARS-CoV-2 vaccine.

Results and caveats for the whole study, not just this receptor: Both infection-induced and vaccine-induced clones contracted markedly at late post-vaccination timepoints, which is consistent with waning T cell responses. In convalescent patients, the post-vaccine spike-reactive repertoire was composed mainly of new vaccine-induced clones that were largely distinct from infection-induced clones. The study was limited by a small number of convalescent patients, and early post-infection timepoints were lacking.

After about 10 days of culture, CD4+ T cells were isolated with the EasySep CD4+ T cell isolation kit. PCR-confirmed SARS-CoV-2 infection had occurred in convalescent patients between March and December 2020, before the Alpha, Beta and Delta variants emerged in the United States. On days 3 and 7, half of the culture medium was replaced with fresh IL-2-containing medium. Unless noted otherwise, every peptide stimulation condition was grown in triplicate wells. Using Ficoll-Paque Plus gradient centrifugation, PBMC were separated from whole blood and then either used fresh or cryopreserved at -140C. The QIAamp micro DNA kit was used to extract genomic DNA from the cultured CD4+ T cells. CDR1 SSHAT and CDR2 FNYEAQ were looked up in the germline V gene (reference sequence). Measured from the cysteine to the phenylalanine, the CDR3 is 14 residues long. The retained sequence is limited to the CDR3, 42 bases, with the frame set at the first base.

Here the sequenced sample was CD4+ T cells from PBMCs cultured without peptide, taken before COVID-19 vaccination. This chain is built from TRBV7-7 and TRBJ2-7, with 8 bases aligning to TRBD1. The clonotype was recovered from a human donor who had a prior SARS-CoV-2 infection. The sequenced DNA is TGTGCTAGCAGCTTAAACAGGGGGGCCTACGAGCAGTACTTC. Translated, it reads CASSLNRGAYEQYF. With all but the CDR3 taken from the reference TRBV7-7 and TRBJ2-7 genes, the full variable domain is: GAGVSQSPRYKVTKRGQDVTLRCDPISSHATLYWYQQALGQGPEFLTYFNYEAQPDKSGLPSDRFSAERPEGSISTLTIQRTEQRDSAMYRCASSLNRGAYEQYFGPGTRLTVT.